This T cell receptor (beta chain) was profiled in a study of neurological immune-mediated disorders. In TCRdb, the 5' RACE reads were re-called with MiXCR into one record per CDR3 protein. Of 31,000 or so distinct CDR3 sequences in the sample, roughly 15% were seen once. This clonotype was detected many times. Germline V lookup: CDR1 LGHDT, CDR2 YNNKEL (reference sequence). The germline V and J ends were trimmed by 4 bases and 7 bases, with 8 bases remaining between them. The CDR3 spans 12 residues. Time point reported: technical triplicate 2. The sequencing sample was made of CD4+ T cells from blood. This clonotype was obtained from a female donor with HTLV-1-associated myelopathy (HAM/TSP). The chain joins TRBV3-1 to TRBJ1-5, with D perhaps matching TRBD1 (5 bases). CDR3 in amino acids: CASSLGAQPQHF. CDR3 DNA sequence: TGTGCCAGCAGCCTAGGGGCGCAGCCCCAGCATTTT.